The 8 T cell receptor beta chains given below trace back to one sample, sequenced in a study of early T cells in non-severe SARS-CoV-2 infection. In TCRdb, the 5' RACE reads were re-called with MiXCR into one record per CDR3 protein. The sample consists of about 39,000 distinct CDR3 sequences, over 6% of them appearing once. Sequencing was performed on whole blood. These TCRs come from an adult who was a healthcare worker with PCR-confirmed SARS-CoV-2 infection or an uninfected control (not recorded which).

CDR3 loop: CSVPGPNEQFF. Written as DNA, the CDR3 is TGCAGCGTTCCAGGGCCCAATGAGCAGTTCTTC. The gene calls are TRBV29-1 and TRBJ2-1; D is perhaps TRBD1 (5 bases). Germline CDR1 and CDR2: SQVTM and ANQGSEA. V was trimmed by 5 bases and J by 6 bases, leaving 8 bases between them. CDR3 size: 11 residues.

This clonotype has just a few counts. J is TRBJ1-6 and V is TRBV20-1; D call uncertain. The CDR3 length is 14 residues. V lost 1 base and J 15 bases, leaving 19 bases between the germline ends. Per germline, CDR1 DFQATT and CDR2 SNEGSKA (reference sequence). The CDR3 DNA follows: TGCAGTGCTAGAGGCTCTGGACCTCGTTTTGACCTCCACTTT. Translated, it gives CSARGSGPRFDLHF.

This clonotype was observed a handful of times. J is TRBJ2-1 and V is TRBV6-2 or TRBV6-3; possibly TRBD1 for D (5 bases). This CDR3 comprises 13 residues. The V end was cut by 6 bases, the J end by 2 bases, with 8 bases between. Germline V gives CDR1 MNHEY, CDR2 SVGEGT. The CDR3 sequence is CASRSTAYNEQFF. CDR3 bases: TGTGCCAGCAGATCGACAGCCTACAATGAGCAGTTCTTC.

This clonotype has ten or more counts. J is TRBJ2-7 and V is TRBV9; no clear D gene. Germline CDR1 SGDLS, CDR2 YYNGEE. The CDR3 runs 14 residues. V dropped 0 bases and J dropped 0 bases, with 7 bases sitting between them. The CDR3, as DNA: TGTGCCAGCAGCGTAGGAGAAGCCTCCTACGAGCAGTACTTC. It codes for CASSVGEASYEQYF. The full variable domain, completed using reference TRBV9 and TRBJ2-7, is DSGVTQTPKHLITATGQRVTLRCSPRSGDLSVYWYQQSLDQGLQFLIQYYNGEERAKGNILERFSAQQFPDLHSELNLSSLELGDSALYFCASSVGEASYEQYFGPGTRLTVT.

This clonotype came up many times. CDR3 sequence reads: CASLNRDYTQYF. The CDR3 DNA follows: TGTGCCAGCCTAAACCGGGACTATACGCAGTATTTT. The rearrangement uses TRBV2 and TRBJ2-3, with D maybe TRBD2 (6 bases). V lost 8 bases, J lost 7 bases, and 13 bases lay in between. Germline CDR1 and CDR2: SNHLY and FYNNEI. The CDR3 sequence is 12 residues long.

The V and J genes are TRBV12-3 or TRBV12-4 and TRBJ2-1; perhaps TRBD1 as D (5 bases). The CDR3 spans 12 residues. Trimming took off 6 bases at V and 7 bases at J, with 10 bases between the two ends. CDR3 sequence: CASRPDRNEQFF. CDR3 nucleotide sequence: TGTGCCAGCAGGCCAGACAGAAATGAGCAGTTCTTC.

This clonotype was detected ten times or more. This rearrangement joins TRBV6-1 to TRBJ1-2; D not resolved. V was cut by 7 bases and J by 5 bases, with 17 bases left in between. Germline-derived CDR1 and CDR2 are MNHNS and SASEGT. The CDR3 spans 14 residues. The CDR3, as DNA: TGTGCCAGCATCCCCGAGCGGGGAGGATATGGCTACACCTTC. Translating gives CASIPERGGYGYTF.

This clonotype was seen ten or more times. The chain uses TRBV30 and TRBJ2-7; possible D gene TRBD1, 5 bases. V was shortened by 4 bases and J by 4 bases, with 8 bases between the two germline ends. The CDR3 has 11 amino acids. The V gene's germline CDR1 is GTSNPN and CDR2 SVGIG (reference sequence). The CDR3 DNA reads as TGTGCCTGGACCCAGGGTTACGAGCAGTACTTC. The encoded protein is CAWTQGYEQYF.